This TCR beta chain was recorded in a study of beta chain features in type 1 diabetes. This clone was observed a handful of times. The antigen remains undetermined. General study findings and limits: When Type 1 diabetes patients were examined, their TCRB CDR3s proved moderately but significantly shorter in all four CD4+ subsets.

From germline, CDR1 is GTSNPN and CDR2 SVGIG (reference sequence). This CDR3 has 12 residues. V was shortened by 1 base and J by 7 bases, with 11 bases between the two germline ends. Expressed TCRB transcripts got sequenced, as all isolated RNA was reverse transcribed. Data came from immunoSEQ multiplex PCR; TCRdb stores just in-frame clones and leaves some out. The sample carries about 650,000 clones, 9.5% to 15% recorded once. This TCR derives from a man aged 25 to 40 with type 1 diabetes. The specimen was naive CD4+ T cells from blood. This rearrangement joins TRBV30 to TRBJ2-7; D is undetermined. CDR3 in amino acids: CAWSATPFEQYF. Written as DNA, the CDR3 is TGTGCCTGGAGTGCTACCCCTTTTGAGCAGTACTTC.